Reported below is one TCR beta chain. These data come from a study of shared T cell receptors in the human thymus. Germline loops: CDR1 SGHRS, CDR2 YFSETQ. CDR3 length: 12 amino acids. V gave up 4 bases and J gave up 7 bases; unmatched junction bases: 4. The repertoire was sequenced with immunoSEQ multiplex PCR; TCRdb's copy has only in-frame clones and lacks some. The top ten clones hold about 0.02% of a sample with under 450,000 clones, approximately 95% of them seen once. Input material: thymocytes. V usage is TRBV5-1 and J usage is TRBJ2-7, with TRBD2 matching 8 bases. The clonotype originates from a human donor. CDR3 amino acids: CASSRPGGEQYF. The CDR3 bases are TGCGCCAGCAGCCGCCCGGGGGGGGAGCAGTACTTC. The whole variable domain, filled in from reference TRBV5-1 and TRBJ2-7, reads KAGVTQTPRYLIKTRGQQVTLSCSPISGHRSVSWYQQTPGQGLQFLFEYFSETQRNKGNFPGRFSGRQFSNSRSEMNVSTLELGDSALYLCASSRPGGEQYFGPGTRLTVT.